One and the same sample provided the 25 T cell receptor beta chains below, sequenced in a study of cytomegalovirus exposure and HLA in healthy donors. The PCR employed 60 Vbeta primers together with 13 Jbeta primers. Clones were sequenced by immunoSEQ multiplex PCR, and TCRdb holds only the in-frame ones, with some missing. Altogether fewer than 200,000 clones are present, about 69% being singletons, with the ten largest covering about 2.5%. The sequenced sample was PBMCs. Receptors originate from a human donor in good health.

The V and J genes are TRBV7-9 and TRBJ2-7; D is possibly TRBD1 (6 bases). The CDR3 length is 15 residues. Per the germline V gene, CDR1 is SEHNR and CDR2 is FQNEAQ (reference sequence). Trimming cost V 3 bases and J 3 bases, with 15 bases left between them. CDR3 region: CASSFSSGHYYEQYF. CDR3 nucleotide sequence: TGTGCCAGCAGCTTTAGCTCGGGACACTACTACGAGCAGTACTTC.

V usage is TRBV1 and J usage is TRBJ2-1; the table assigns TRBD2, which was not confirmed against the DNA. TRBV1 is assigned pseudogene status. The CDR3 totals 19 residues. CDR3 coding DNA: TGCACCAGCAGCCAAAGGAAAGGGAGTGACGGATCCTCCTACAATGAGCAGTTCTTC. This codes for CTSSQRKGSDGSSYNEQFF.

This clone turned up a few times. The V and J genes are TRBV7-2 and TRBJ1-4, with unresolved D. The CDR3 has 15 residues. V was cut by 2 bases and J by 4 bases, with 11 bases left in between. The germline gives CDR1 SGHTA, CDR2 FQGNSA. The CDR3 spells CASSLKASYNEKLFF. The CDR3 region has the DNA TGTGCCAGCAGCTTAAAAGCTTCCTATAATGAAAAACTGTTTTTT.

This rearrangement joins TRBV28 to TRBJ1-1; D perhaps matches TRBD1 (5 bases). Germline V gene lookup returns CDR1 MDHEN and CDR2 SYDVKM. V was trimmed by 2 bases and J by 4 bases, leaving 8 bases between them. The CDR3 contains 13 residues. The CDR3 loop is CASSLGQGTEAFF. CDR3 nucleotides: TGTGCCAGCAGTTTAGGGCAGGGCACTGAAGCTTTCTTT.

The chain links TRBV19 to TRBJ2-3; 8 positions agree with TRBD1. CDR1 and CDR2 (germline): LNHDA, SQIVND (reference sequence). The ends lost 5 bases at V and 2 bases at J; junction bases unmatched: 12. The CDR3 runs to 17 residues. CDR3 sequence (DNA): TGTGCCAGTAGTCAACCTCGGGACAGGTTAAACACAGATACGCAGTATTTT. Protein sequence: CASSQPRDRLNTDTQYF.

The CDR3 bases are TGCGCCAGCAGCTTAACCAGGGGATCGGGGGAGCAGTACTTC. It encodes CASSLTRGSGEQYF. The V gene is TRBV5-1, the J gene TRBJ2-7; D might be TRBD1 (6 bases). Per the germline V gene, CDR1 is SGHRS and CDR2 is YFSETQ. The CDR3 contains 14 residues. V lost 2 bases and J 7 bases, leaving 16 bases between the germline ends.

V usage is TRBV2 and J usage is TRBJ2-1; TRBD2 might be the D (6 bases). This CDR3 comprises 11 residues. CDR1 is SNHLY, CDR2 FYNNEI, per germline. V lost 6 bases to trimming and J lost 15 bases, with 15 bases between them. The CDR3: CASSATGEAFF. Here the CDR3 DNA reads TGTGCCAGCAGCGCCACGGGGGAGGCGTTCTTC. Full variable domain (outside the CDR3, taken from reference TRBV2 and TRBJ2-1): EPEVTQTPSHQVTQMGQEVILRCVPISNHLYFYWYRQILGQKVEFLVSFYNNEISEKSEIFDDQFSVERPDGSNFTLKIRSTKLEDSAMYFCASSATGEAFFGPGTRLTVL.

The chain combines TRBV27 with TRBJ2-7; a possible D gene is TRBD1 (5 bases). With 5 bases removed from V and 2 bases from J, the gap between germline ends came to 10 bases. The CDR3 extends over 13 amino acids. The germline V gene encodes CDR1 MNHEY and CDR2 SMNVEV (reference sequence). CDR3 region: CASSPQAAYEQYF. CDR3 nucleotides: TGTGCCAGCAGTCCACAGGCAGCCTACGAGCAGTACTTC.

This chain links TRBV2 with TRBJ2-5, with 9 positions matching TRBD1. This CDR3 spans 16 amino acids. CDR1 and CDR2 (germline): SNHLY, FYNNEI. The V gene end was trimmed by 6 bases and the J gene end by 5 bases; junction bases not matched to a gene: 13. The chain's CDR3 is CASRRRDRARSETQYF. The CDR3 DNA sequence: TGTGCCAGCAGGCGTAGGGACAGGGCGAGGTCGGAGACCCAGTACTTC.

The rearrangement links TRBV14 to TRBJ1-3, with a weak D call TRBD1 (5 bases). Trimming took 4 bases from V and 0 from J, leaving 10 bases between them. Germline CDR1 SGHDN, CDR2 FVKESK. This CDR3 is built from 15 residues. The CDR3 DNA reads TGTGCCAGCAGCCCCGGCAGGGCCTCTGGAAACACCATATATTTT. Translating gives CASSPGRASGNTIYF.

As DNA, the CDR3 is TGTGCCTGGAGTACTGTTACCTACGAGCAGTACTTC. This encodes CAWSTVTYEQYF. This chain joins TRBV30 and TRBJ2-7; no clear D. Trimming stripped 2 bases from V and 2 bases from J, with 7 bases between. Germline CDR1 is GTSNPN and CDR2 is SVGIG (reference sequence). This CDR3 is built from 12 residues.

The genes are TRBV25-1 and TRBJ1-4; 8 nucleotides match TRBD1. There are 15 residues in the CDR3. The V and J ends lost 3 bases and 4 bases, in that order; junction bases with no gene match: 4. Germline V gene data show CDR1 as MGHDK and CDR2 as SYGVNS. Here the CDR3 DNA reads TGTGCCAGCAGTGATCGAACAGGGGGTAATGAAAAACTGTTTTTT. Translated, it gives CASSDRTGGNEKLFF.

The rearrangement links TRBV4-1 to TRBJ2-7, with 8 bases aligning to TRBD1. Trimming removed 4 bases from V and 2 bases from J; junction bases left unmatched: 7. Germline V CDR1 and CDR2: MGHRA, YSYEKL. The CDR3 has 15 amino acids. This CDR3 is CASSPGQVGPYEQYF. CDR3 DNA: TGCGCCAGCAGCCCGGGACAGGTGGGACCCTACGAGCAGTACTTC.

V and J are TRBV4-3 and TRBJ1-2; 9 bases fit TRBD1. The CDR3 contains 13 residues. CDR1 and CDR2 from the germline V gene are LGHNA and YSLEER. J lost 6 bases, V lost 5 bases, and 4 bases had no gene match. The chain's CDR3 is CASSKTGGNGYTF. The CDR3 DNA sequence: TGCGCCAGCAGCAAAACAGGGGGCAATGGCTACACCTTC.

The rearrangement uses TRBV27 and TRBJ1-2; D perhaps matches TRBD1 (6 bases). The germline V gene encodes CDR1 MNHEY and CDR2 SMNVEV (reference sequence). The CDR3 contains 13 residues. V was pared by 3 bases and J by 6 bases, with 11 bases between. CDR3 in DNA: TGTGCCAGCAGTTTGAACAGGGTGCATGGCTACACCTTC. This translates into CASSLNRVHGYTF.

The rearrangement links TRBV7-9 to TRBJ1-1; 7 bases fit TRBD1. The CDR3 has 13 residues. The V gene's germline CDR1 is SEHNR and CDR2 FQNEAQ (reference sequence). V was pared by 9 bases and J by 1 base, with 5 bases of the junction left unmatched. The CDR3 region is CASTRDRNTEAFF. CDR3 coding DNA: TGTGCCAGTACCCGGGACAGGAACACTGAAGCTTTCTTT. Together with reference TRBV7-9 and TRBJ1-1, the CDR3 gives the full variable domain: DTGVSQNPRHKITKRGQNVTFRCDPISEHNRLYWYRQTLGQGPEFLTYFQNEAQLEKSRLLSDRFSAERPKGSFSTLEIQRTEQGDSAMYLCASTRDRNTEAFFGQGTRLTVV.

This rearrangement joins TRBV29-1 to TRBJ1-6; 8 bases fit TRBD1. Per the germline V gene, CDR1 is SQVTM and CDR2 is ANQGSEA. The CDR3 covers 14 residues. Trimming at V came to 4 bases and at J to 3 bases, leaving 2 bases not matched to a gene. The CDR3 reads CSVATGVYNSPLHF. The DNA of the CDR3 is TGCAGCGTTGCGACAGGGGTCTATAATTCACCCCTCCACTTT. Full variable domain (missing parts from reference TRBV29-1 and TRBJ1-6): SAVISQKPSRDICQRGTSLTIQCQVDSQVTMMFWYRQQPGQSLTLIATANQGSEATYESGFVIDKFPISRPNLTFSTLTVSNMSPEDSSIYLCSVATGVYNSPLHFGNGTRLTVT.

This sequence joins TRBV6-5 and TRBJ1-5; D uncertain. The CDR3 has 9 amino acids. V was cut by 10 bases and J by 4 bases, with 2 bases left in between. CDR1 and CDR2 (germline): MNHEY, SVGAGI. The CDR3 region has the DNA TGTGCCACTAATCAGCCCCAGCATTTT. This codes for CATNQPQHF.

The chain has TRBV4-3 and TRBJ1-6; 7 bases are a match to TRBD1. V was pared by 3 bases and J by 3 bases, with 2 bases of the junction left unmatched. This CDR3 is 15 amino acids long. Germline-derived CDR1 and CDR2 are LGHNA and YSLEER. CDR3 region: CASSHDRDYNSPLHF. The CDR3 DNA sequence: TGCGCCAGCAGCCACGACAGGGACTATAATTCACCCCTCCACTTT.

This clone has a handful of counts. Other DNA sequences in the sample encode the same CDR3. CDR3 protein: CASSPGQDYEQYF. The CDR3 DNA sequence: TGTGCCAGCTCACCGGGGCAGGACTACGAGCAGTACTTC. The chain recombines TRBV18 with TRBJ2-7; the D gene is possibly TRBD1 (5 bases). The length of the CDR3 is 13 residues. V shed 3 bases and J shed 3 bases, with 9 bases lying between them. Germline V lookup: CDR1 KGHSH, CDR2 LQKENI.

The V call is TRBV9, the J call TRBJ1-3; 7 positions match TRBD1. The junction had 4 bases not matched to a gene; V was cut back by 3 bases and J by 4 bases. The CDR3 is 14 residues long. Germline CDR1 SGDLS, CDR2 YYNGEE. CDR3: CASSAGTAGNTIYF. CDR3 coding DNA: TGTGCCAGCAGCGCGGGGACAGCGGGAAACACCATATATTTT.

V usage is TRBV10-1 and J usage is TRBJ2-3, with 7 bases that match TRBD1. Germline CDR1 reads WNHNN; CDR2 reads SYGVQD (reference sequence). V was clipped by 3 bases and J by 7 bases; unmatched bases: 10. The CDR3 consists of 15 residues. The CDR3 region is CASSDPHRGRHTQYF. CDR3 coding DNA: TGCGCCAGCAGTGACCCACACAGGGGAAGGCATACGCAGTATTTT.

The J gene is TRBJ1-3, the V gene TRBV5-1, with TRBD1 matching over 7 bases. V lost 3 bases and J lost 1; bases outside the gene matches: 10. CDR3 length: 17 amino acids. CDR1 and CDR2 from the germline V gene are SGHRS and YFSETQ. The CDR3 reads CASSSTIAQGSGNTIYF. Here the CDR3 DNA reads TGCGCCAGCAGCTCAACCATAGCACAGGGGTCTGGAAACACCATATATTTT. The full variable domain, with the rest looked up from reference TRBV5-1 and TRBJ1-3, is KAGVTQTPRYLIKTRGQQVTLSCSPISGHRSVSWYQQTPGQGLQFLFEYFSETQRNKGNFPGRFSGRQFSNSRSEMNVSTLELGDSALYLCASSSTIAQGSGNTIYFGEGSWLTVV.

This clone was seen more than once but under ten times. This sequence joins TRBV10-1 and TRBJ2-5; possible D gene TRBD2, 5 bases. The J call could be wrong; TRBJ2-7 is a better fit for the DNA end. The germline gives CDR1 WNHNN, CDR2 SYGVQD (reference sequence). The CDR3 totals 12 residues. This chain's CDR3 is CASETTEGEQYF. CDR3 bases: TGCGCCAGCGAAACTACCGAGGGCGAGCAGTACTTC.

The rearrangement uses TRBV18 and TRBJ2-2; unclear D gene. V was pared by 3 bases and J by 6 bases, with 11 bases between. Per germline, CDR1 KGHSH and CDR2 LQKENI. This CDR3 has 14 amino acids. The CDR3 region is CASSPLPRAGELFF. For the CDR3, the DNA is TGTGCCAGCTCACCCCTCCCCCGGGCCGGGGAGCTGTTTTTT.